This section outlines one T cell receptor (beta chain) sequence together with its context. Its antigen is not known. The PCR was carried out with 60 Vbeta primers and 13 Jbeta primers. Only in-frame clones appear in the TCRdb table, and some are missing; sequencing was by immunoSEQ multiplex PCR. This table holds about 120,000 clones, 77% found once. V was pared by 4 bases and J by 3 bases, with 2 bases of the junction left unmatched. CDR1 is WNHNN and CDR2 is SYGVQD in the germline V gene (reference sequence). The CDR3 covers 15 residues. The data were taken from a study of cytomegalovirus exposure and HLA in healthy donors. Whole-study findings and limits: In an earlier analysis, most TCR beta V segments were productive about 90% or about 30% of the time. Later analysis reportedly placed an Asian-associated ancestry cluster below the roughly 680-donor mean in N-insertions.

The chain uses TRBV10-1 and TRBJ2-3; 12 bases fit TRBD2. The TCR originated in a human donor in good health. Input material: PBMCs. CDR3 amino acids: CASSALAGGTDTQYF. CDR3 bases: TGCGCCAGCAGTGCTCTAGCGGGAGGGACAGATACGCAGTATTTT.